Listed here are 26 T cell receptor beta chains from one sample, sequenced in a study of shared clonotypes between healthy human individuals. The assay was immunoSEQ multiplex PCR, and TCRdb's table has in-frame clones only and misses some. This sample yields about 2.3 million clones, of which around 93% are seen a single time; 0.37% belongs to the top ten. The sample was naive CD4+ T cells from PBMCs. The subset here: CD45RA+ positively selected. The source is a man between 18 and 29 years old in good health. Some clones in this sample may be carry-over from other donors' samples.

The rearrangement joins TRBV15 to TRBJ2-7; TRBD2 might be the D (5 bases). The CDR3 has 14 residues. Trimming pared 0 bases from V and 6 bases from J, leaving 12 bases between. The germline V gene encodes CDR1 LNHNV and CDR2 YYDKDF (reference sequence). This CDR3 is CATSRDKNGGEQYF. DNA for the CDR3: TGTGCCACCAGCAGAGATAAGAATGGAGGCGAGCAGTACTTC.

The chain is built from TRBV6-5 and TRBJ2-1; the D gene is possibly TRBD1 (6 bases). The CDR3 consists of 13 residues. Germline CDR1 is MNHEY and CDR2 is SVGAGI. V dropped 2 bases and J dropped 14 bases, with 16 bases sitting between them. CDR3 DNA: TGTGCCAGCAGTTACACCAATCAGGGGATTAAGTTCTTC. Translating it yields CASSYTNQGIKFF.

About this clone itself: Other DNA sequences of this sample code for an identical CDR3. The chain has TRBV19 and TRBJ1-2, with D possibly being TRBD1 (5 bases). This CDR3 contains 13 residues. Germline lookup yields CDR1 LNHDA and CDR2 SQIVND (reference sequence). V gave up 6 bases and J gave up 3 bases, with 11 bases separating them. CDR3 region: CASRTGTDYGYTF. As DNA, the CDR3 is TGTGCCAGTAGGACCGGGACGGACTATGGCTACACCTTC.

The chain carries TRBV6-5 and TRBJ1-2; D call uncertain. Germline-derived CDR1 and CDR2 are MNHEY and SVGAGI. This CDR3 is built from 13 residues. The ends were cut back, 6 bases at V and 8 bases at J, with 16 bases in the middle. CDR3 in amino acids: CASSETPPGGYTF. The DNA for the CDR3 is TGTGCCAGCAGCGAGACCCCACCGGGAGGCTACACCTTC.

The chain recombines TRBV28 with TRBJ2-5, with no clear D. Per germline, CDR1 MDHEN and CDR2 SYDVKM. The CDR3 spans 14 residues. Deletions cut 5 bases from V and 4 bases from J, with 14 bases between. In DNA, the CDR3 is TGTGCCAGCAGTCCCCTCTGGTGGGCAGAGACCCAGTACTTC. Its translation: CASSPLWWAETQYF.

The V call is TRBV5-4, the J call TRBJ2-1; 11 positions agree with TRBD2. This CDR3 region has 16 residues. V dropped 5 bases and J dropped 0; count of bases not matched to a gene: 4. The germline V gene has CDR1 SGHNT and CDR2 YYREEE (reference sequence). The CDR3 here is CASRPGLAGSYNEQFF. CDR3 coding DNA: TGTGCCAGCAGGCCCGGACTAGCGGGCTCCTACAATGAGCAGTTCTTC.

This clone was seen once. The rearrangement links TRBV2 to TRBJ2-7; D is unclear. Germline V CDR1 and CDR2: SNHLY, FYNNEI. V shed 7 bases and J shed 1 base, with 11 bases lying between them. The CDR3 is 13 residues long. Here the CDR3 DNA reads TGTGCCAGCACGGCAGACGTATCCTACGAGCAGTACTTC. This encodes CASTADVSYEQYF.

The sample holds one count of this clone. The gene calls are TRBV7-9 and TRBJ2-3; D is unresolved. Trimming removed 0 bases from V and 6 bases from J, with 7 bases in between. CDR1 is SEHNR and CDR2 is FQNEAQ in the germline V gene (reference sequence). CDR3 length equals 13 residues. CDR3 residues: CASSLAGLDTQYF. The DNA for the CDR3 is TGTGCCAGCAGCTTAGCCGGTCTGGATACGCAGTATTTT.

The rearrangement uses TRBV18 and TRBJ2-7; possibly TRBD1 for D (7 bases). In germline, CDR1 is KGHSH, CDR2 LQKENI. This CDR3 region has 15 residues. Between the trimmed V and J ends, which lost 1 base and 7 bases, there was a span of 17 bases. As DNA, the CDR3 is TGTGCCAGCTCACCACGGGCAGGGGGGAATGGGGAGCAGTACTTC. It is translated as CASSPRAGGNGEQYF.

This chain links TRBV5-4 with TRBJ1-1; D is perhaps TRBD1 (5 bases). The germline V and J ends were trimmed by 4 bases and 3 bases, with 10 bases remaining between them. This CDR3 has 13 amino acids. In germline, CDR1 is SGHNT, CDR2 YYREEE (reference sequence). CDR3 sequence: CASSPGGYTEAFF. CDR3 coding DNA: TGTGCCAGCAGCCCTGGGGGGTACACTGAAGCTTTCTTT.

The chain is built from TRBV21-1 and TRBJ1-4; the table gives TRBD1 as D, unverified against the DNA. TRBV21-1 is annotated as a pseudogene. The CDR3 is 11 residues long. For the CDR3, the DNA is TGTGCCGGCCTTCCAGGGGGAAAACTGTTTTTT. Encoded protein: CAGLPGGKLFF.

The V gene is TRBV5-4, the J gene TRBJ2-6; possibly TRBD1 for D (5 bases). The V gene lost 3 bases and the J gene lost 0 bases, with 7 bases spanning the gap. CDR1 and CDR2 (germline): SGHNT, YYREEE (reference sequence). There are 15 residues in the CDR3. This CDR3 reads CASSSGASGANVLTF. CDR3 nucleotide sequence: TGTGCCAGCAGCTCTGGGGCCTCTGGGGCCAACGTCCTGACTTTC. The whole variable domain, remainder taken from reference TRBV5-4 and TRBJ2-6, is ETGVTQSPTHLIKTRGQQVTLRCSSQSGHNTVSWYQQALGQGPQFIFQYYREEENGRGNFPPRFSGLQFPNYSSELNVNALELDDSALYLCASSSGASGANVLTFGAGSRLTVL.

With respect to this clone: Other DNA sequences in this specimen translate into the identical CDR3. The V gene is TRBV2, the J gene TRBJ1-3, with D possibly TRBD1 on 6 matching bases. This CDR3 is 14 amino acids long. Germline-derived CDR1 and CDR2 are SNHLY and FYNNEI. V lost 3 bases and J 4 bases, leaving 10 bases between the germline ends. The CDR3 sequence is CASSEGGAGNTIYF. The CDR3 DNA is TGTGCCAGCAGTGAGGGGGGGGCCGGAAACACCATATATTTT.

The V call is TRBV28, the J call TRBJ2-5, with 8 bases that match TRBD2. In germline, CDR1 is MDHEN, CDR2 SYDVKM. V trimming: 5 bases; J trimming: 5 bases; junction bases outside the gene matches: 13. The CDR3 consists of 16 residues. The CDR3 nucleotides read TGTGCCAGCAGTCCAGGGCAAAGCGGGAGCCCTGAGACCCAGTACTTC. This encodes CASSPGQSGSPETQYF. Full variable domain (missing parts from reference TRBV28 and TRBJ2-5): DVKVTQSSRYLVKRTGEKVFLECVQDMDHENMFWYRQDPGLGLRLIYFSYDVKMKEKGDIPEGYSVSREKKERFSLILESASTNQTSMYLCASSPGQSGSPETQYFGPGTRLLVL.

The V call is TRBV9, the J call TRBJ2-1; TRBD1 aligns across 9 bases. Germline V gene lookup returns CDR1 SGDLS and CDR2 YYNGEE. The length of the CDR3 is 14 residues. The V and J ends lost 3 bases and 8 bases, in that order; junction bases with no gene match: 6. The CDR3 sequence is CASSARTGVHEQFF. The DNA for the CDR3 is TGTGCCAGCAGCGCGAGGACAGGGGTCCATGAGCAGTTCTTC.

In its sample, this clone was seen a few times. V gene TRBV2 combines with J gene TRBJ2-7; D ambiguous. V lost 0 bases and J 1 base, leaving 7 bases between the germline ends. This CDR3 comprises 14 residues. Germline assignment: CDR1 SNHLY and CDR2 FYNNEI. The CDR3 spells CASSEALGSYEQYF. In DNA, the CDR3 is TGTGCCAGCAGTGAAGCGCTGGGATCCTACGAGCAGTACTTC. The variable domain in full, completed from reference TRBV2 and TRBJ2-7, reads EPEVTQTPSHQVTQMGQEVILRCVPISNHLYFYWYRQILGQKVEFLVSFYNNEISEKSEIFDDQFSVERPDGSNFTLKIRSTKLEDSAMYFCASSEALGSYEQYFGPGTRLTVT.

This chain uses TRBV5-1 with TRBJ2-2; D unclear. Germline V gene sequence: CDR1 SGHRS, CDR2 YFSETQ. The V gene lost 5 bases and the J gene lost 0 bases, with 5 bases spanning the gap. This CDR3 is built from 13 residues. The CDR3 loop is CASRFSNTGELFF. In DNA, the CDR3 is TGCGCCAGCAGATTCTCGAACACCGGGGAGCTGTTTTTT.

This chain connects TRBV2 to TRBJ1-3; D possibly corresponds to TRBD1 (6 bases). This CDR3 is built from 16 residues. Per germline, CDR1 SNHLY and CDR2 FYNNEI. Trimming shortened V by 7 bases and J by 4 bases, and 20 bases separated the two germline ends. Written as DNA, the CDR3 is TGTGCCAGCACCTGGGATTCCGGGGGGGCAGGAAACACCATATATTTT. This codes for CASTWDSGGAGNTIYF.

The J gene is TRBJ2-1, the V gene TRBV29-1; the match to TRBD2 covers 9 bases. The J segment lost 9 bases and the V segment lost 0 bases, leaving 6 bases of the junction unmatched. The CDR3 length is 14 residues. In germline, CDR1 is SQVTM, CDR2 ANQGSEA. The CDR3 spells CSVEERREGFEQFF. As DNA, the CDR3 is TGCAGCGTTGAAGAGCGGCGGGAGGGTTTTGAGCAGTTCTTC.

The chain employs TRBV6-6 and TRBJ2-2; TRBD1 agrees at 7 bases. The length of the CDR3 is 14 residues. The V gene's germline CDR1 is MNHNY and CDR2 SVGAGI (reference sequence). The trim removed 6 bases at V and 3 bases at J, leaving 4 bases unmatched. CDR3 protein: CASRNRGDTGELFF. In DNA form, the CDR3 reads TGTGCCAGCAGGAACAGGGGAGACACCGGGGAGCTGTTTTTT.

This rearrangement joins TRBV28 to TRBJ1-3; TRBD1 might be the D (5 bases). V was cut by 3 bases and J by 0 bases, with 12 bases left in between. CDR3 length: 16 residues. Germline CDR1 and CDR2: MDHEN and SYDVKM. CDR3 loop: CASSFFGARSGNTIYF. The CDR3, as DNA: TGTGCCAGCAGTTTTTTTGGGGCCCGCTCTGGAAACACCATATATTTT.

V and J are TRBV9 and TRBJ1-3; no reliable D call. The CDR3 extends over 15 amino acids. Trimming took off 0 bases at V and 0 bases at J, with 7 bases between the two ends. Per the germline V gene, CDR1 is SGDLS and CDR2 is YYNGEE. The CDR3 reads CASSVGPDSGNTIYF. DNA of the CDR3: TGTGCCAGCAGCGTAGGACCGGACTCTGGAAACACCATATATTTT.

The rearrangement joins TRBV7-9 to TRBJ1-2, with TRBD1 as a possible D gene (6 bases). Germline CDR1 SEHNR, CDR2 FQNEAQ (reference sequence). The V and J ends lost 5 bases and 6 bases respectively, with 13 bases between them. The CDR3 extends over 13 amino acids. CDR3 DNA sequence: TGTGCCAGCAGCCCCGCTGGGGGCGATGGCTACACCTTC. This sequence encodes CASSPAGGDGYTF.

The chain recombines TRBV5-6 with TRBJ2-7; 10 bases align to TRBD2. The V gene's germline CDR1 is SGHDT and CDR2 YYEEEE. After removal of 4 bases from V and 3 bases from J, the junction contained 4 bases not matched to a gene. There are 14 residues in the CDR3. CDR3 protein: CASSIGLADYEQYF. For the CDR3, the DNA is TGTGCCAGCAGCATAGGACTAGCGGACTACGAGCAGTACTTC.

The chain combines TRBV4-2 with TRBJ1-2; no reliable D call. The CDR3 runs 14 residues. Germline CDR1 is LGHNA and CDR2 is YNFKEQ. With 4 bases removed from V and 2 bases from J, the gap between germline ends came to 11 bases. Here the CDR3 reads CASSPPQGNYGYTF. The CDR3 DNA reads TGTGCCAGCAGCCCCCCCCAAGGGAACTATGGCTACACCTTC.

This clone was counted a few times. This chain links TRBV2 with TRBJ1-1; D ambiguous. CDR1 SNHLY and CDR2 FYNNEI come from the germline V gene. CDR3 length equals 12 residues. V lost 7 bases, J lost 3 bases, and 9 bases lay in between. The CDR3 region has the DNA TGTGCCAGCACTGGGGAATACACTGAAGCTTTCTTT. It codes for CASTGEYTEAFF.